This is a list of T cell receptor beta chains from one sample in a study of chemoradiotherapy in HPV16-positive cancers. Here immunoSEQ multiplex PCR was the method, and the copy in TCRdb shows in-frame clones only, minus some. The data show more than 15,000 clones, 75% to 85% seen once. This sample was obtained from a patient who underwent chemoradiotherapy. The receptor source for this set is a human donor with HPV-associated anogenital cancer. Both conserved end residues are part of each CDR3. Each record gives: V gene, clone size, CDR3 length, D gene, J gene, CDR3 protein, CDR3 DNA. The D gene is left open where the match is weak. Size tells how often a clone was seen (once, few, many) or the class of an expanded clone, and some rows leave it out.

TRBV5-4	NA	16	TRBD1	TRBJ2-2	CASSHHRGQGTGELFF	TGTGCCAGCAGCCATCACAGGGGGCAAGGCACCGGGGAGCTGTTTTTT
TRBV19	NA	14	NA	TRBJ1-3	CASSIDGSGNTIYF	TGTGCCAGTAGTATAGATGGCTCTGGAAACACCATATATTTT
TRBV5-1	NA	16	TRBD1	TRBJ2-5	CASSLAMTGVRQTQYF	TGCGCCAGCAGCTTGGCCATGACAGGGGTTCGGCAGACCCAGTACTTC
TRBV29-1	few	13	TRBD1	TRBJ1-4	CSVISGGNEKLFF	TGCAGCGTCATTTCAGGGGGGAATGAAAAACTGTTTTTT
TRBV27	NA	16	NA	TRBJ2-1	CATKLEGGVSYNEQFF	TGTGCCACCAAGCTGGAGGGGGGGGTTTCCTACAATGAGCAGTTCTTC
TRBV19	NA	14	TRBD1	TRBJ2-1	CASSPRDRGNEQFF	TGTGCCAGTAGTCCCCGGGACAGGGGAAATGAGCAGTTCTTC
TRBV14	few	15	TRBD2	TRBJ2-3	CASSQLAGVSDTQYF	TGTGCCAGCAGCCAACTAGCGGGGGTATCAGATACGCAGTATTTT
TRBV6-5	NA	14	NA	TRBJ1-1	CASSPVLVNTEAFF	TGTGCCAGCAGCCCCGTTCTCGTGAACACTGAAGCTTTCTTT
TRBV19	NA	15	NA	TRBJ2-3	CASSISDRSTDTQYF	TGTGCCAGTAGTATTAGCGACAGGAGCACAGATACGCAGTATTTT
TRBV4-1	NA	15	NA	TRBJ2-3	CASSQAFRGADTQYF	TGCGCCAGCAGCCAAGCGTTCAGGGGTGCAGATACGCAGTATTTT
TRBV5-1	NA	15	TRBD1	TRBJ2-7	CASSLDADRVGEQYF	TGCGCCAGCAGCTTGGACGCGGACAGGGTCGGGGAGCAGTACTTC
TRBV6-1	NA	13	TRBD1	TRBJ2-7	CASSDLGQGEQYF	TGTGCCAGCAGTGACCTAGGACAGGGCGAGCAGTACTTC
TRBV7-8	NA	15	TRBD2	TRBJ2-3	CASSLRGREADTQYF	TGTGCCAGCAGCTTAAGGGGCCGGGAGGCAGATACGCAGTATTTT
TRBV6-6	NA	13	TRBD1	TRBJ2-7	CAITAGTGSEQYF	TGTGCCATCACGGCCGGGACAGGGAGCGAGCAGTACTTC
TRBV9	NA	15	TRBD1	TRBJ1-6	CASSEGAAYNSPLHF	TGTGCCAGCAGCGAGGGGGCAGCGTATAATTCACCCCTCCACTTT
TRBV27	once	13	NA	TRBJ1-2	CASRASGEYGYTF	TGTGCCAGCAGAGCCTCAGGGGAATATGGCTACACCTTC
TRBV6-6	NA	16	NA	TRBJ2-2	CASQSQRGGNTGELFF	TGTGCCAGTCAGAGTCAGAGAGGGGGGAACACCGGGGAGCTGTTTTTT
TRBV4-1	medium-sized	15	TRBD1	TRBJ1-6	CASSATQGEYSPLHF	TGCGCCAGCAGCGCAACACAGGGGGAGTACTCACCCCTCCACTTT
TRBV5-4	NA	13	NA	TRBJ1-6	CASSLRANSPLHF	TGTGCCAGCAGCCTGCGGGCTAATTCACCCCTCCACTTT
TRBV30	few	14	NA	TRBJ1-1	CAWTKQGLRAEAFF	TGTGCCTGGACTAAGCAGGGGTTGCGGGCTGAAGCTTTCTTT
TRBV5-6	NA	12	NA	TRBJ1-4	CASSFWGKKLFF	TGTGCCAGCAGCTTCTGGGGGAAAAAACTGTTTTTT
TRBV18	NA	14	NA	TRBJ1-2	CASSPDRSRWGYTF	TGTGCCAGCTCACCCGACAGGTCGCGGTGGGGCTACACCTTC
TRBV20-1	NA	11	NA	TRBJ1-1	CSALKGGGAFF	TGCAGTGCTCTCAAGGGAGGTGGCGCTTTCTTT
TRBV6-6	NA	16	NA	TRBJ2-7	CASSYSDSLTSYEQYF	TGTGCCAGCAGTTACTCCGACTCCTTAACCTCCTACGAGCAGTACTTC
TRBV2	once	13	NA	TRBJ2-3	CASTHRDTDTQYF	TGTGCCAGCACCCATAGGGACACAGATACGCAGTATTTT
TRBV27	NA	13	NA	TRBJ2-3	CASSLSGYLTQYF	TGTGCCAGCAGTTTGTCAGGGTATCTTACGCAGTATTTT
TRBV5-6	NA	15	NA	TRBJ1-1	CASAKGLGPDTEAFF	TGTGCCAGCGCCAAAGGTTTGGGCCCAGACACTGAAGCTTTCTTT
TRBV6-8	NA	12	NA	TRBJ2-3	CASSEPGDTQYF	TGTGCCAGCAGTGAACCGGGGGATACGCAGTATTTT
TRBV4-2	few	20	NA	TRBJ2-1	CASSQNREATFLYSYNEQFF	TGTGCCAGCAGCCAGAACAGGGAGGCGACATTCCTCTACTCCTACAATGAGCAGTTCTTC
TRBV28	NA	15	TRBD1	TRBJ1-1	CASSLMGQGNPEAFF	TGTGCCAGCAGTTTAATGGGACAGGGGAATCCTGAAGCTTTCTTT
TRBV5-1	NA	13	NA	TRBJ1-2	CASSPDGNYGYTF	TGCGCCAGCAGCCCGGACGGGAACTATGGCTACACCTTC
TRBV19	NA	12	NA	TRBJ2-1	CASSIPYNEQFF	TGTGCCAGTAGTATCCCCTACAATGAGCAGTTCTTC
TRBV19	NA	17	TRBD1	TRBJ1-1	CASSIRQGAKLNTEAFF	TGTGCCAGTAGTATACGACAGGGGGCTAAATTGAACACTGAAGCTTTCTTT
TRBV5-1	NA	13	NA	TRBJ1-1	CASSLAGDTEAFF	TGCGCCAGCAGCTTGGCAGGGGACACTGAAGCTTTCTTT
TRBV7-9	NA	14	TRBD1	TRBJ1-2	CASSLGQAFLGYTF	TGTGCCAGCAGCTTGGGACAGGCCTTCCTTGGTTACACCTTC
TRBV6-4	once	15	NA	TRBJ2-1	CASSESASSYNEQFF	TGTGCCAGCAGTGAGAGCGCGAGCTCCTACAATGAGCAGTTCTTC
TRBV6-5	NA	13	NA	TRBJ1-1	CASSPRGNTEAFF	TGTGCCAGCAGTCCACGGGGGAACACTGAAGCTTTCTTT
TRBV27	few	15	TRBD1	TRBJ2-1	CASSPTGGVYNEQFF	TGTGCCAGCAGTCCCACAGGGGGAGTCTACAATGAGCAGTTCTTC
TRBV2	NA	14	TRBD1	TRBJ2-4	CAIGQGLSKNIQYF	TGTGCCATAGGACAGGGTCTTTCCAAAAACATTCAGTACTTC
TRBV9	NA	16	NA	TRBJ1-1	CASSVVPSGRSTEAFF	TGTGCCAGCAGCGTAGTGCCTTCGGGGCGGAGCACTGAAGCTTTCTTT
TRBV18	NA	14	NA	TRBJ2-7	CASSPGQSPYEQYF	TGTGCCAGCTCACCCGGACAGTCTCCCTACGAGCAGTACTTC
TRBV15	NA	12	NA	TRBJ2-2	CATSRNTGELFF	TGTGCCACCAGCAGGAACACCGGGGAGCTGTTTTTT
TRBV27	NA	16	NA	TRBJ2-7	CASSSPPGRGPSEQYF	TGTGCCAGCAGTTCCCCCCCCGGCAGGGGTCCCAGCGAGCAGTACTTC
TRBV7-2	NA	14	NA	TRBJ1-2	CASSLSAATYGYTF	TGTGCCAGCAGCCTGAGTGCGGCGACTTATGGCTACACCTTC
TRBV4-2	NA	14	NA	TRBJ1-4	CASSQDATNEKLFF	TGTGCCAGCAGCCAAGATGCAACTAATGAAAAACTGTTTTTT